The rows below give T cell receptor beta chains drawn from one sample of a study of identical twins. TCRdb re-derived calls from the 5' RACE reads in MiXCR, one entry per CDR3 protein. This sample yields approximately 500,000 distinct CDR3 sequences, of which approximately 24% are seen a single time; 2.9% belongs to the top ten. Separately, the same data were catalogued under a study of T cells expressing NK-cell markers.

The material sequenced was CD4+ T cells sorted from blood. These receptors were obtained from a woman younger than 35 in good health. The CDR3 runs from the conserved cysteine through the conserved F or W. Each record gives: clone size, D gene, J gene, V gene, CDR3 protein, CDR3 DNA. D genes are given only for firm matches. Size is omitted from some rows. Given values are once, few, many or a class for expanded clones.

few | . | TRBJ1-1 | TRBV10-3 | CAISDRVGTEAFF | TGTGCCATCAGTGACAGGGTGGGAACTGAAGCTTTCTTT
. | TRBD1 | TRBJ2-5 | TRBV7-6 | CASSVGQGSRETQYF | TGTGCCAGCAGCGTGGGACAGGGGTCGCGGGAGACCCAGTACTTC
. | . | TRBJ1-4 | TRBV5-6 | CASSFNRDEKLFF | TGTGCCAGCAGCTTTAACAGGGACGAAAAACTGTTTTTT
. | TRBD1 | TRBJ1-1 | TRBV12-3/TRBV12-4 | CASSRRAGGDDAFF | TGTGCCAGCAGTCGCCGGGCAGGGGGGGACGACGCTTTCTTT
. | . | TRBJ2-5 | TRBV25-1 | CASTERETQYF | TGTGCCAGCACAGAAAGGGAGACCCAGTACTTC
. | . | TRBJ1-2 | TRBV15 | CATSRVRDIPNYGYTF | TGTGCCACCAGCAGAGTGAGGGACATCCCTAACTATGGCTACACCTTC
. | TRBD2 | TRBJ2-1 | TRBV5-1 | CASSPEGSSGRVYEQFF | TGCGCCAGCAGCCCGGAAGGCTCTAGCGGGAGGGTTTATGAGCAGTTCTTC
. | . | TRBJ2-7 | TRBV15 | CATSRDIRRGSYEQYF | TGTGCCACCAGCAGAGATATCAGACGAGGTTCCTACGAGCAGTACTTC
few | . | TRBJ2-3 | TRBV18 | CASSPRVGTGSTDTQYF | TGTGCCAGCTCACCACGGGTCGGAACGGGGTCCACAGATACGCAGTATTTT
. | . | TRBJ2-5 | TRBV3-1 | CASTPPGVGEGTQYF | TGTGCCAGCACCCCACCAGGCGTTGGGGAAGGGACCCAGTACTTC
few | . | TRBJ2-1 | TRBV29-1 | CSVRATTYNEQFF | TGCAGCGTTAGGGCCACCACCTACAATGAGCAGTTCTTC